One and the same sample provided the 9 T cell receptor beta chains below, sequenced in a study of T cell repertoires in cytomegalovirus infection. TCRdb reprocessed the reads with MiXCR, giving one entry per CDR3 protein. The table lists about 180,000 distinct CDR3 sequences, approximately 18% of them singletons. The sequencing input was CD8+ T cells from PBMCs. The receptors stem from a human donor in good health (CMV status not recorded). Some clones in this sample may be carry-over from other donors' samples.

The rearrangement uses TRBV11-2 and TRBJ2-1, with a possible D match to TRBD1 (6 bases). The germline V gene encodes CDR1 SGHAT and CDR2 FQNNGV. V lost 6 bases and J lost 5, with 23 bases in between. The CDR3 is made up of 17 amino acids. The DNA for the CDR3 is TGTGCCAGCAGGGGATACAGGGACCTCATTCGAAACAATGAGCAGTTCTTC. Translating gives CASRGYRDLIRNNEQFF.

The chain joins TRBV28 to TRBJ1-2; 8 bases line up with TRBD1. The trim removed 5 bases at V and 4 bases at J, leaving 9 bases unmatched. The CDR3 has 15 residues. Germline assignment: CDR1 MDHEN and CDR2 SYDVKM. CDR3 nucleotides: TGTGCCAGCAGTGGTCCGAGACAGGGGAGCTATGGCTACACCTTC. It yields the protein CASSGPRQGSYGYTF.

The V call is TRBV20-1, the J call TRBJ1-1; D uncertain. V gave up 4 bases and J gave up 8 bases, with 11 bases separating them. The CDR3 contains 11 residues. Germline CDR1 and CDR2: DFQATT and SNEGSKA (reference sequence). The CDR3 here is CSAKVIFEAFF. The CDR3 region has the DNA TGCAGTGCTAAGGTCATATTCGAAGCTTTCTTT.

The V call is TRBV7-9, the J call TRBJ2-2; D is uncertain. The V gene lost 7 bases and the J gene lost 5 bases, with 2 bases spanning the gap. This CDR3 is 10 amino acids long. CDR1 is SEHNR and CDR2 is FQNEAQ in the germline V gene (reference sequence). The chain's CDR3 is CASTTGELFF. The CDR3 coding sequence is TGTGCCAGCACGACCGGGGAGCTGTTTTTT.

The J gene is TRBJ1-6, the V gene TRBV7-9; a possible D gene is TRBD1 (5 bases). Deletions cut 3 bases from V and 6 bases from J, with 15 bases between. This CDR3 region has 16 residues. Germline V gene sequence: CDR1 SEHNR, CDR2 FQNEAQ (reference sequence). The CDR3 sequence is CASSLTQGVGNSPLHF. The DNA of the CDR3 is TGTGCCAGCAGCTTGACTCAGGGAGTTGGTAATTCACCCCTCCACTTT.

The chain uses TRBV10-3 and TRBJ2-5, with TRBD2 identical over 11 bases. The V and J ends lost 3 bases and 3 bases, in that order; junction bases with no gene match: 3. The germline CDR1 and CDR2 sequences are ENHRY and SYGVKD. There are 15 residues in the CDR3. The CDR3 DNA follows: TGTGCCATCAGTGAAACTAGCGGGGGAGAAGAGACCCAGTACTTC. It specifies CAISETSGGEETQYF.

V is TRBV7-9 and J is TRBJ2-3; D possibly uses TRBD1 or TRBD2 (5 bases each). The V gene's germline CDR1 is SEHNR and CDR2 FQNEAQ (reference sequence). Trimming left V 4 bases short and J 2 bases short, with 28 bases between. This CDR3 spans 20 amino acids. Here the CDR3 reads CASSSPTGLVGGRNTDTQYF. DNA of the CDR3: TGTGCCAGCAGCTCCCCTACGGGGCTAGTCGGAGGCAGGAACACAGATACGCAGTATTTT.

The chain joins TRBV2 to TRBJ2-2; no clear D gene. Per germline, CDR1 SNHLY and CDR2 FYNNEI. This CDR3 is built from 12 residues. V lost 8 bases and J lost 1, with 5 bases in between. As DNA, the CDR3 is TGTGCCAGCCTACAGAACACCGGGGAGCTGTTTTTT. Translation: CASLQNTGELFF.

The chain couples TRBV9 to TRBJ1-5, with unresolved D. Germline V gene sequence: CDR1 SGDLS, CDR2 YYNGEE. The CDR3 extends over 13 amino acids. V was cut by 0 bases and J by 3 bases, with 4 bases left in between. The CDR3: CASSVENNQPQHF. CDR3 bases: TGTGCCAGCAGCGTAGAAAACAATCAGCCCCAGCATTTT.